This T cell receptor (beta chain) was sequenced in a study of cytomegalovirus exposure and HLA in healthy donors (dated by TCRdb to the late 2010s). Study-level background: An earlier analysis of approximately 600 of the donors reported 250 to 350 Gb of sequence data and approximately 110 million unique TCR beta sequences from about 200 million T cells. An early release covering 500 to 750 HLA-typed donors comprised 300 to 350 gigabases of sequencing data and 65 million to 100 million unique TCR sequences. A later genetic analysis took genome-wide SNP genotypes for about three fifths of the 666 donors and used that subset as a discovery cohort. In a later analysis, previously published TCR beta repertoires from several hundred donors were re-analyzed and high-resolution HLA genotyping was added so that TCR occurrence patterns could be studied. To decide whether each TCR beta V gene segment behaved as functional or pseudogenic, an earlier analysis of some 600 of the donors relied on high-throughput TCR beta sequencing. The study profiled the T cell repertoires of 666 subjects by immunosequencing and related them to cytomegalovirus serostatus. Among 398 genotyped donors of the cohort, an average of about 240,000 unique TCR beta nucleotide sequences were sequenced per donor, 15% to 20% of them non-productive. In the later analysis, no new phenotypic data were used to find candidate immune exposures; instead, reliance was placed on TCR beta sequences and their occurrence across donors. Besides the first cohort of hundreds of subjects, a separate validation cohort made up of about 120 different subjects was used. The study aimed to test whether signatures of past pathogen exposure could be identified by cataloging public T cell receptors. The number of donors typed differed by locus, with roughly 629-640 for A, B, C, DRB1 and DQB1, roughly 520 for DQA1, approximately 570 for DPA1, and 450 to 480 for DPB1. Roughly five DR-DQ haplotypes were handled as single units for association and clustering because linkage in the cohort was strong. To predict cytomegalovirus infection status, the study combined high-throughput TCR immunosequencing, statistical association of individual TCRs with disease status, and machine learning. Of the approximately 400 genotyped donors, 65% to 90% were placed in the genetic ancestry cluster associated with self-reported Caucasian donors. Class I and class II HLA loci were covered by the typing at four-digit resolution. Donor age, sex, ethnicity and CMV serostatus were compiled alongside the repertoire data. Every repertoire in the discovery cohort had been generated on one and the same sequencing platform. Beyond this particular receptor, the publication reports: In a later analysis, HLA-associated TCR beta chains were found to be more clonally expanded and to have lower generation probabilities than equally common non-associated chains. In an earlier analysis of about 540 of the donors, most TCR beta V segments were observed in productive rearrangements about 87% or about 30% of the time, broadly matching IMGT annotations. A total of 150 to 200 TCR beta chains were listed by the study as associated with cytomegalovirus. A later analysis found that TCR association rates varied across HLA loci, with DRB1 alleles showing the most associated TCRs and HLA-C alleles the fewest. When HLA alleles, especially DR and DQ, strongly co-occurred, TCR associations were difficult to assign to individual alleles. Several of the top co-occurrence clusters appeared to be linked to parvovirus B19, influenza, CMV and Epstein-Barr virus, according to a later analysis. Because HLA typing was unavailable for some donors at each locus, only the typed subset was used in association tests. Roughly uniform sequencing depth across donors was assumed in presence/absence analyses, although this assumption may not hold. While some public TCRs were present in many individuals, most TCR sequences turned up only very rarely across donors. The authors suggested that the approach could potentially be extended to other disease states and immunological phenotypes. A further reported finding was that TCR beta sequences accurately predicted the HLA-A and HLA-B alleles for most subjects in the first cohort. Only TCR beta chains were sequenced in this cohort, and the absence of alpha or paired-chain data limited detectable features. Because counts were too low, approximately 15 rarely observed V segments, including chromosome 9 orphons, were excluded from the earlier analysis of 587 of the donors. A cluster of highly shared sequence variants was judged likely to represent a technical artifact of the sequencing pipeline. In both the original and validation cohorts, the classifier was reported to diagnose cytomegalovirus status with high specificity and sensitivity. Specific HLA alleles were associated with roughly 16,000 TCR beta sequences at a false discovery rate of 0.05 in a later analysis. Linkage disequilibrium might explain the correlated functional status among segregating V segments, but an unknown experimental factor could not be ruled out. A few of the identified cytomegalovirus-associated TCR beta chains were confirmed in vitro to be specific for cytomegalovirus antigens. According to a later genetic analysis, donors in an Asian-associated ancestry cluster had fewer N-insertions in productive TCRs than the roughly 670-donor mean. The only immune exposure information available for the cohort was CMV serostatus. A later genetic analysis associated a missense DCLRE1C variant with V-gene and J-gene trimming of TCR beta chains, and an independent cohort replicated the association. A later analysis found that most CMV-associated TCR beta chains appeared HLA-restricted, with HLA associations seemingly driven largely by CMV exposure.

In total, approximately 690 healthy bone marrow donors made up the cohort. At the time of sampling, all cohort members were nominally healthy, though unrecorded immune exposures were likely present. The donor was CMV seronegative and was included in the group of under 450 seronegative cohort members. A peripheral blood sample was collected from each donor, and TCR beta sequencing was performed on peripheral blood mononuclear cells. Genomic DNA was extracted from the blood cell samples with the Qiagen DNeasy Blood Extraction Kit. With regard to this clone: Its antigen is currently not known. A read error may produce the germline difference seen at one junction end.

Library preparation was by the immunoSEQ multiplex PCR assay. A mixture of 60 forward primers for TCR Vbeta segments and 13 reverse primers for TCR Jbeta segments was used in the multiplex PCR. The CDR3 region of rearranged TCR beta genes was amplified from genomic DNA by a multiplex PCR assay. The amplified TCR beta libraries were sequenced on the Illumina HiSeq System as 87-base-pair reads. Per the authors' processing: A later analysis tallied roughly 78 million unique TCR beta chains across the 700 or so repertoires, and some 10 million of those chains were shared by two or more donors. To remove PCR and sequencing errors, raw reads were error-corrected and collapsed into unique sequences using a nearest-neighbor algorithm that merged closely related sequences. V, D and J gene segments were assigned by aligning CDR3 sequences to IMGT reference sequences. Each retained sequence needed at least a six-nucleotide match to both a V gene segment and a J gene segment. Rearrangements were classified as productive when the CDR3 lacked stop codons and remained in frame with V and J, and all other rearrangements were classified as non-productive. CDR3 was defined according to IMGT convention as the region running from the second conserved V-encoded cysteine to the conserved J-encoded phenylalanine. The earlier analysis of about 570 of the donors excluded any sequence lacking an unambiguous match to a single V gene segment. In an earlier analysis of a few hundred of the donors, V segments were called functional above 56.7% productive rearrangements and were called segregating when the between-donor standard deviation exceeded 5%. A statistical classification framework was developed to diagnose cytomegalovirus status using the catalog of TCR beta chain sequences. In a later analysis, TCR nucleotide sequences were compared against IMGT/GENE-DB human TR gene sequences so that V and J genes could be assigned. In a later analysis, CDR3 sequences and most-parsimonious VDJ recombination scenarios were assigned using the TCRdist pipeline. In a later analysis, every TCR beta chain was defined by the combination of its CDR3 amino acid sequence and its V-gene family, and reads without a unique V-gene family were dropped. To address suspected cross-contamination and a sequencing artifact, a later analysis removed 550 to 750 highly shared, low-generation-probability nucleotide sequences. A later analysis calculated a clonal expansion index for each public chain from normalized within-repertoire ranks of inferred template counts. In a later analysis, generation probabilities were computed with a VDJ recombination model fitted to out-of-frame rearrangements, and the resulting probabilities were checked against IGoR. A later analysis scored TCR-TCR, TCR-HLA and TCR-CMV co-occurrence with hypergeometric tests, applying a repertoire-size bias correction to TCR pairs. A later analysis estimated false discovery rates by permuting HLA or CMV assignments 20 times. In a later analysis, co-occurring TCRs were grouped with DBSCAN, and TCRdist sequence similarity was added when clustering was performed within HLA-allele-positive subsets. Co-occurrence clustering excluded repertoires with fewer than 30,000 or more than 120,000 public chains, plus five with anomalous nucleotide sharing. TCRdb retrieved this table from immuneACCESS and kept in-frame rearrangements only. Not all clones are present; in checked studies, unresolved V genes account for under half, and no reason is known for the remainder. For V, J and clone size, that table is used; D and trimming come from the DNA. The sample table records some 110,000 clones. The ten largest clones add up to 3.7% of the sample.

The clonotype comes from a man under 40 in good health and CMV-seronegative. The sample consisted of PBMCs.

The DNA sequence follows: TGCGCCAGCAGCCTGGGACCGTCGGTCACCGGGGAGCTGTTTTTC. Translated, this gives CASSLGPSVTGELFF. The chain joins TRBV5-1 to TRBJ2-2; the D match is possibly TRBD1 or TRBD2, with 5 bases aligned in each. The germline V gene supplies CDR1 SGHRS and CDR2 YFSETQ. From the cysteine through the phenylalanine, the CDR3 covers 15 amino acids. Only the CDR3 DNA stays, 45 bases, in frame from base 1.